This entry features one T cell receptor beta chain sequence. This entry is derived from a study of early T cells in non-severe SARS-CoV-2 infection. In TCRdb, the 5' RACE reads were re-called with MiXCR into one record per CDR3 protein. The repertoire holds around 71,000 distinct CDR3 sequences, with about 14% as singletons. The CDR3 has 15 residues. Germline V lookup: CDR1 SGHRS, CDR2 YFSETQ. V was clipped by 0 bases and J by 5 bases; unmatched bases: 4. The sequenced sample was whole blood, obtained at baseline. This TCR came from an adult who was a healthcare worker with PCR-confirmed SARS-CoV-2 infection or an uninfected control (not recorded which). The J gene is TRBJ2-3, the V gene TRBV5-1; 9 nucleotides align to TRBD2. CDR3 DNA: TGCGCCAGCAGCTTGGAGGCGGGAGGGCTAGATACGCAGTATTTT. Residues: CASSLEAGGLDTQYF.